The 5 T cell receptor beta chains below all came from one sample that was sequenced in a study of T cells after yellow fever vaccination (dated by TCRdb to between 2019 and 2020). The sample's treatment or condition label is to be understood as: live attenuated yellow fever vaccine strain. The protocol used for the library was 5' RACE. Instrument used: Illumina HiSeq 2500. TCRdb applied fastp at Q25 and MiXCR to the public reads, then kept only in-frame beta chains. Every distinct CDR3 protein forms one entry, paired with its most common genes and DNA. Here the sample has some 96,000 distinct CDR3 sequences; under 9% occur a single time. The ten largest clones add up to 16% of the sample. The sequences come from CD8+ T cells not binding an NS4B(214-222) dextramer, sorted from PBMCs, collected less than 16 days after the first yellow fever vaccination. The label giving this sample's cell subset or site can be read as: NS4B epitope dextramer-negative CD8 T cells. These receptors were taken from a man between 18 and 29 years old who received the YFV17D yellow fever vaccine.

The chain is built from TRBV20-1 and TRBJ1-2, with D uncertain. Germline loops: CDR1 DFQATT, CDR2 SNEGSKA (reference sequence). This CDR3 region has 11 residues. With 3 bases removed from V and 4 bases from J, the gap between germline ends came to 6 bases. CDR3 bases: TGCAGTGCTAGCTCACGCTATGGCTACACCTTC. As protein: CSASSRYGYTF.

This clonotype was recorded many times. The rearrangement uses TRBV6-2 or TRBV6-3 and TRBJ2-5; possibly TRBD1 for D (6 bases). Germline-derived CDR1 and CDR2 are MNHEY and SVGEGT. The CDR3 spans 11 residues. V was clipped by 7 bases and J by 7 bases, with 10 bases between them. The CDR3 here is CASIQGLTQYF. For the CDR3, the DNA is TGTGCCAGCATCCAGGGGCTGACCCAGTACTTC.

This clonotype was detected ten times or more. This chain links TRBV12-3 or TRBV12-4 with TRBJ2-7, with D uncertain. The CDR3 length is 14 residues. V shed 2 bases and J shed 1 base, with 9 bases lying between them. CDR3 in amino acids: CASSLTLSSYEQYF. DNA of the CDR3: TGTGCCAGCAGTTTAACCCTCAGTTCCTACGAGCAGTACTTC.

The chain links TRBV6-2 or TRBV6-3 to TRBJ1-1, with 9 positions matching TRBD1. Germline CDR1 and CDR2: MNHEY and SVGEGT. J was trimmed by 1 base and V by 2 bases; bases with no gene match: 5. CDR3 length: 16 residues. The CDR3 DNA reads as TGTGCCAGCAGTTACCCTAGGGACAGGGCGAACACTGAAGCTTTCTTT. Its protein product is CASSYPRDRANTEAFF.

This clonotype was seen a single time. The J gene is TRBJ2-7, the V gene TRBV4-3; the match to TRBD1 covers 10 bases. The CDR3 extends over 14 amino acids. Germline V gene lookup returns CDR1 LGHNA and CDR2 YSLEER. V dropped 6 bases and J dropped 2; count of bases not matched to a gene: 4. CDR3 sequence: CASRHGQGAYEQYF. The CDR3 DNA reads TGCGCCAGCAGACACGGACAGGGGGCCTACGAGCAGTACTTC.